Here is one TCR beta chain with its context. The data are from a study of PD-L1 blockade in urothelial cancer. Study-level information: Analyses were performed on blood at 3 weeks after treatment start (the second dose) and at 6 weeks. Median blood clonality was 0.080, with about 81,000 unique TCRs.

Using immunoSEQ multiplex PCR, the repertoire was profiled, and TCRdb retains in-frame clones only, with some absent. The table includes about 51,000 clones, about 88% detected once. The CDR3 covers 15 residues. Germline CDR1 is SGDLS and CDR2 is YYNGEE. The junction had 8 bases not matched to a gene; V was cut back by 3 bases and J by 4 bases. Time point defined: peripheral blood 6 weeks after treatment start. The receptor comes from a man aged 55 to 70 with urothelial cancer. The source was PBMCs, collected around atezolizumab (anti-PD-L1) treatment. The rearrangement uses TRBV9 and TRBJ2-3, with 7 bases identical to TRBD1. CDR3 nucleotide sequence: TGTGCCAGCAGCGGAGGGGGCTCGTCAGCAGATACGCAGTATTTT. Its translation: CASSGGGSSADTQYF.